This T cell receptor (beta chain) was recovered during a study of cytomegalovirus exposure and HLA in healthy donors. Study background: HLA-typed donors were the source of approximately 88 million unique TCRs, which an early data release held.

Looked up from germline, CDR1 is SGHNT and CDR2 is YENEEA. V was pared by 5 bases and J by 8 bases, with 15 bases between. The CDR3 covers 14 residues. PCR was performed using 60 Vbeta and 13 Jbeta primers. The table came from immunoSEQ multiplex PCR; TCRdb's copy has only in-frame clones and leaves some out. The repertoire has 200,000 or so clones, about 77% of them found once; the top ten carry roughly 3%. A word on this clone: Its antigen is unknown.

The study's findings and limits: A later analysis reported that several of the most significant clusters appeared to be linked to common viral pathogens, among them Epstein-Barr virus. CMV serostatus stood as the only immune exposure information on hand. An analysis that came later showed most CMV-associated TCR beta chains appearing HLA-restricted.

This TCR was recovered from a woman aged 30 to 39 in good health and CMV-seronegative. What was sequenced was PBMCs. The genes are TRBV11-3 and TRBJ2-2; maybe TRBD2 (6 bases). The CDR3 loop is CASSPGGVTGELFF. CDR3 nucleotide sequence: TGTGCCAGCAGCCCAGGAGGGGTTACGGGGGAGCTGTTTTTT.